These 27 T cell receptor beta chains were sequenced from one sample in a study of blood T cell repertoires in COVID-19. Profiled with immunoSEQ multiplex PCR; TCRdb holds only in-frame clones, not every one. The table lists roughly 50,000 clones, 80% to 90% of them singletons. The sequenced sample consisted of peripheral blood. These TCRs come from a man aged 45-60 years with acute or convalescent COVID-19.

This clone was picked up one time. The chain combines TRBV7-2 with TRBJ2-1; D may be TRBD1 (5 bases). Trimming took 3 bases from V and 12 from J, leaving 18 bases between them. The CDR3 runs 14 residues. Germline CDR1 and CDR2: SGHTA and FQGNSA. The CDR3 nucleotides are TGTGCCAGCAGCTTTGGTCCAGTTAGGGGCCCGCAGTTCTTC. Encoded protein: CASSFGPVRGPQFF.

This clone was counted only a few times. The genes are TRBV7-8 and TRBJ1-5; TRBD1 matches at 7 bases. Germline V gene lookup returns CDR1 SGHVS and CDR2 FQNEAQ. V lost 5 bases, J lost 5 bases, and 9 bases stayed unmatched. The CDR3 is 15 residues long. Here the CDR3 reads CASSREGDSYQPQHF. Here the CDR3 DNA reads TGTGCCAGCAGCCGGGAGGGGGACAGCTATCAGCCCCAGCATTTT.

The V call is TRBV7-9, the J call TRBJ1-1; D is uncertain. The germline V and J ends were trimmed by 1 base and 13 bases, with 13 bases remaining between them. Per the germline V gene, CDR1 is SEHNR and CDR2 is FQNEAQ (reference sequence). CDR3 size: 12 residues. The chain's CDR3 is CASSLEARSYFF. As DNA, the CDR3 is TGTGCCAGCAGCTTAGAGGCGCGGAGCTATTTCTTT.

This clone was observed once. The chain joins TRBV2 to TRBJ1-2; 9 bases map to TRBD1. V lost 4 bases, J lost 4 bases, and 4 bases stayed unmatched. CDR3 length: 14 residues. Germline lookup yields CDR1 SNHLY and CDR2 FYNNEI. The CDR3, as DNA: TGTGCCAGCAGTGTGGGACAGGGTGGCTATGGCTACACCTTC. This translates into CASSVGQGGYGYTF.

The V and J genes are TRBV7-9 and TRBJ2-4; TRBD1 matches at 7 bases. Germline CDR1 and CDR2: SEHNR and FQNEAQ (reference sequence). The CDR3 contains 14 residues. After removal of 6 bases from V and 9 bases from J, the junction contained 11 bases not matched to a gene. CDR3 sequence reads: CASSAGTVGRIQYF. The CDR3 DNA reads TGTGCCAGCAGTGCCGGGACAGTGGGTCGCATTCAGTACTTC. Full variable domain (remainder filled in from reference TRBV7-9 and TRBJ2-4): DTGVSQNPRHKITKRGQNVTFRCDPISEHNRLYWYRQTLGQGPEFLTYFQNEAQLEKSRLLSDRFSAERPKGSFSTLEIQRTEQGDSAMYLCASSAGTVGRIQYFGAGTRLSVL.

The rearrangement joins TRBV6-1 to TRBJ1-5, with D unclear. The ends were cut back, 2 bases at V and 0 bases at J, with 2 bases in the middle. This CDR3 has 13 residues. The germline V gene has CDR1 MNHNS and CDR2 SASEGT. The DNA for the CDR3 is TGTGCCAGCAGTGAACTTAGCAATCAGCCCCAGCATTTT. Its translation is CASSELSNQPQHF.

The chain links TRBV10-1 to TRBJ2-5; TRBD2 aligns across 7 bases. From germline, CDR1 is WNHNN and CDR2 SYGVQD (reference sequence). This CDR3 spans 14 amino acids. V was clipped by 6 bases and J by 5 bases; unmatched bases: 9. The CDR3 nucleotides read TGCGCCAGCAGCCCAATGTGGGGGGGGGAGACCCAGTACTTC. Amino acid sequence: CASSPMWGGETQYF.

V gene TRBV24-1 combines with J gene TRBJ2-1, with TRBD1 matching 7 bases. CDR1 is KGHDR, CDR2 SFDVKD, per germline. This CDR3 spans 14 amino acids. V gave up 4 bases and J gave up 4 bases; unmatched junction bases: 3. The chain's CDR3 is CATSEGDSYNEQFF. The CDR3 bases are TGTGCCACCAGTGAAGGGGACAGTTACAATGAGCAGTTCTTC.

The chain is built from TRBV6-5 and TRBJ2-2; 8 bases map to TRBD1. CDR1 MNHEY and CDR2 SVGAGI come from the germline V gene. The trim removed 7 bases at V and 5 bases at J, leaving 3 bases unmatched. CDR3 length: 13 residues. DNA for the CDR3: TGTGCCAGCACCAGGACAGGGACCGGGGAGCTGTTTTTT. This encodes CASTRTGTGELFF.

The CDR3 region has the DNA TGTGCCAGCAGCATCGGAGGGATCTCCTACAATGAGCAGTTCTTC. Its protein product is CASSIGGISYNEQFF. The V gene is TRBV6-2 or TRBV6-3, the J gene TRBJ2-1, with D possibly matching TRBD2 (6 bases). Germline V gives CDR1 MNHEY, CDR2 SVGEGT. This CDR3 has 15 amino acids. Trimming pared 6 bases from V and 0 bases from J, leaving 12 bases between.

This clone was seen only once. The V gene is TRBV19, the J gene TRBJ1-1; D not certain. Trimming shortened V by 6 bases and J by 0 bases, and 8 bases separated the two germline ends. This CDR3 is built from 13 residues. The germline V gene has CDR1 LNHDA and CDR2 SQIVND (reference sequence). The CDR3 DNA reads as TGTGCCAGTAGCCAACAAGTGAACACTGAAGCTTTCTTT. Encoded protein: CASSQQVNTEAFF.

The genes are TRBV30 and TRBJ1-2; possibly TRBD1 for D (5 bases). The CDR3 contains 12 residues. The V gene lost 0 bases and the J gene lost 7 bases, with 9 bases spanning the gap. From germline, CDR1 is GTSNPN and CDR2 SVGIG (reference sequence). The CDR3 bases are TGTGCCTGGAGTGTGGGGGGAGGTGGCTACACCTTC. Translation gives CAWSVGGGGYTF.

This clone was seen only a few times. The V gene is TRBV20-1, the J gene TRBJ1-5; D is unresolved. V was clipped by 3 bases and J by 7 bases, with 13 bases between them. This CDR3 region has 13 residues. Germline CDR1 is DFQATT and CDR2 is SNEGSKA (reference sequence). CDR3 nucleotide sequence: TGCAGTGCTAGTCGGGAGTTCGGGCAGCCCCAGCATTTT. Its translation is CSASREFGQPQHF.

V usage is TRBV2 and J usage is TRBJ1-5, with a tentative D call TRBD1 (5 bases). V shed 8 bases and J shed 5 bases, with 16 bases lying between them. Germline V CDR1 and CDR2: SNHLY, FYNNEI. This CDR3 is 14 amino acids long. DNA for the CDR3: TGTGCCAGCCAATCAACGGGGGGTGATCAGCCCCAGCATTTT. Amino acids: CASQSTGGDQPQHF. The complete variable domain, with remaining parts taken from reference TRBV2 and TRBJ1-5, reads EPEVTQTPSHQVTQMGQEVILRCVPISNHLYFYWYRQILGQKVEFLVSFYNNEISEKSEIFDDQFSVERPDGSNFTLKIRSTKLEDSAMYFCASQSTGGDQPQHFGDGTRLSIL.

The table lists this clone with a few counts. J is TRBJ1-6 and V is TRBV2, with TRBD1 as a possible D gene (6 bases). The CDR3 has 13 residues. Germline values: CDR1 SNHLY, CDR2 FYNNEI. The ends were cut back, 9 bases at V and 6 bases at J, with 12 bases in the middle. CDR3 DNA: TGTGCCAGTTGGACAGATCGTAATTCACCCCTCCACTTT. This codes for CASWTDRNSPLHF.

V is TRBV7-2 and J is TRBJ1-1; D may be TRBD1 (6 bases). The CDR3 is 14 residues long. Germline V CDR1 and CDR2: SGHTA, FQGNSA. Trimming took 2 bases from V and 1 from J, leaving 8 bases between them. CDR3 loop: CASSLNRANTEAFF. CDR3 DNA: TGTGCCAGCAGCTTAAACAGGGCGAACACTGAAGCTTTCTTT.

The CDR3 DNA sequence: TGTGCCAGCAGCTTCGACAGGGGGCAGGAGACCCAGTACTTC. This translates into CASSFDRGQETQYF. The chain has TRBV7-2 and TRBJ2-5; 10 positions agree with TRBD1. Germline V CDR1 and CDR2: SGHTA, FQGNSA. Trimming cost V 3 bases and J 5 bases; bases outside gene matches: 3. The CDR3 totals 14 residues.

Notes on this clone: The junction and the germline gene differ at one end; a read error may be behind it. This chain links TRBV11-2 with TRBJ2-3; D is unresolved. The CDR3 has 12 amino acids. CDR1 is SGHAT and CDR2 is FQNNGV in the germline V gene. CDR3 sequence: CASSLERNTQYF. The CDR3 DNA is TGTGCCAGCAGCCTAGAGAGAAATACGCAGTATTTT.

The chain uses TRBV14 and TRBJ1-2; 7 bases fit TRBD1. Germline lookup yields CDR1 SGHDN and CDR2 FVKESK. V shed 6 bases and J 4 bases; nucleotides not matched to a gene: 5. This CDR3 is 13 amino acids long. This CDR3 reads CASSQDRSYGYTF. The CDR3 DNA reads TGTGCCAGCAGTCAGGACAGGAGCTATGGCTACACCTTC.

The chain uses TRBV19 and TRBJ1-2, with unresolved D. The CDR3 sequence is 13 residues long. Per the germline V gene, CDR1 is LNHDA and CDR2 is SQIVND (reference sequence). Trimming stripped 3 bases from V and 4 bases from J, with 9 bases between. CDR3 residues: CASSISAAYGYTF. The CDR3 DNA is TGTGCCAGTAGTATCTCGGCGGCCTATGGCTACACCTTC.

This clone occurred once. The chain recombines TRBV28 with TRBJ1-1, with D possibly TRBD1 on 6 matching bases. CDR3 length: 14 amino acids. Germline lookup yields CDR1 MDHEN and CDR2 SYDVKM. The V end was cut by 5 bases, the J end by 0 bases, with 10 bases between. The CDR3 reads CASSPNRVNTEAFF. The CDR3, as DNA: TGTGCCAGCAGTCCCAACAGGGTGAACACTGAAGCTTTCTTT.

In DNA form, the CDR3 reads TGTGCCAGCAGCTTTATGGGGGGGAAGCCCTACGAGCAGTACTTC. Residues: CASSFMGGKPYEQYF. V and J are TRBV7-8 and TRBJ2-7, with TRBD2 matching 7 bases. This CDR3 contains 15 residues. Germline CDR1 and CDR2: SGHVS and FQNEAQ. Trimming took 3 bases from V and 2 from J; bases not matched to a gene: 7.

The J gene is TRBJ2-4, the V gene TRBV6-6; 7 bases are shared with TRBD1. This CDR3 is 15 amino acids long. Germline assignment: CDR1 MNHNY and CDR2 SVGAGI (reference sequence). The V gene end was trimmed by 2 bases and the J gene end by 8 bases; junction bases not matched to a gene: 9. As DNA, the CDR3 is TGTGCCAGCAGTTACCCGACAGGGTCTAGGGACATTCAGTACTTC. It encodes CASSYPTGSRDIQYF.

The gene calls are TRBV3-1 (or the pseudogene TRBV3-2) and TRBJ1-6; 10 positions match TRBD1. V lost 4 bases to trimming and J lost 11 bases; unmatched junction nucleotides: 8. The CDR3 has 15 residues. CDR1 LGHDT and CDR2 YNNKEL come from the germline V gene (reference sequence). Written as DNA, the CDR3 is TGTGCCAGCAGCCGAGCGGGACAGGGGCAACCACCCCTCCACTTT. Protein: CASSRAGQGQPPLHF.

CDR3 residues: CASSRDTMNTEAFF. The CDR3 DNA reads TGTGCCAGCAGCCGGGACACCATGAACACTGAAGCTTTCTTT. V usage is TRBV7-2 and J usage is TRBJ1-1; TRBD1 is a possible D gene (6 bases). Germline loops: CDR1 SGHTA, CDR2 FQGNSA. The germline V and J ends were trimmed by 5 bases and 0 bases, with 10 bases remaining between them. This CDR3 spans 14 amino acids.

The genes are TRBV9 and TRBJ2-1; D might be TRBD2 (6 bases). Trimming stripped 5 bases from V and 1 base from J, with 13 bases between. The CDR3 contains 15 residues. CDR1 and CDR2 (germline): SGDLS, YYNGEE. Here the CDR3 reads CASSPREKSYNEQFF. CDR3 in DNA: TGTGCCAGCAGTCCCCGGGAGAAATCCTACAATGAGCAGTTCTTC.

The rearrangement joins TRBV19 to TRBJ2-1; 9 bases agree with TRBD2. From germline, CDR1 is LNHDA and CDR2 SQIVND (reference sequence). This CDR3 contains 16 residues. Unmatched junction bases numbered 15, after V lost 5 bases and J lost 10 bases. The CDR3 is CASSWNSGRGVEEQFF. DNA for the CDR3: TGTGCCAGTAGTTGGAATAGCGGGAGAGGGGTCGAGGAGCAGTTCTTC.